This T cell receptor beta chain was recovered during a study of blood T cells in healthy people across ages. PCR was performed a second time for about 7 to 12 cycles using a sample-barcoded 5' primer and a J-beta primer mix. The template-switch adaptor, which had 12 random nucleotides, put a tag on each cDNA molecule. MiXCR, applied by TCRdb to the 5' RACE reads, yields one record per CDR3 protein. The sample holds just under 900,000 distinct CDR3 sequences, more than 25% seen once. This clonotype was sampled from a woman older than 75 in good health. The sample taken for sequencing was blood.

The CDR3 loop is CASSGPGHNEQFF. The CDR3 region has the DNA TGTGCCAGCAGTGGGCCCGGGCACAATGAGCAGTTCTTC. V usage is TRBV6-1 and J usage is TRBJ2-1; D unclear. V shed 4 bases and J shed 5 bases, with 9 bases lying between them. Germline CDR1 and CDR2: MNHNS and SASEGT. The CDR3 is 13 residues long.